One sample yielded the 27 T cell receptor beta chains listed below, sequenced in a study of blood T cell repertoires in COVID-19. TCRdb's table, derived via immunoSEQ multiplex PCR, lists solely in-frame clones and lacks some. The repertoire holds 90,000 to 120,000 clones, about two thirds seen once, with about 2% in the top ten. The sequenced material came from peripheral blood. The receptors here all came from a woman in her forties with acute or convalescent COVID-19.

The chain has TRBV7-7 and TRBJ1-5, with 12 nucleotides matching TRBD1. The junction had 10 bases not matched to a gene; V was cut back by 2 bases and J by 2 bases. The CDR3 has 19 residues. Germline V gives CDR1 SSHAT, CDR2 FNYEAQ (reference sequence). This CDR3 reads CASSLRKGQGASGNQPQHF. The CDR3 region has the DNA TGTGCCAGCAGCTTACGGAAGGGACAGGGGGCTTCTGGCAATCAGCCCCAGCATTTT.

The chain is built from TRBV11-3 and TRBJ2-2, with D perhaps matching TRBD1 (5 bases). There are 15 residues in the CDR3. Germline CDR1 reads SGHNT; CDR2 reads YENEEA. V was trimmed by 2 bases and J by 6 bases, leaving 13 bases between them. Here the CDR3 reads CASSLSGINSGELFF. The CDR3 coding sequence is TGTGCCAGCAGCTTATCAGGGATCAACTCCGGGGAGCTGTTTTTT.

The CDR3 protein is CASSPGTGSYNEQFF. CDR3 nucleotides: TGTGCCAGCAGCCCAGGGACAGGCTCCTACAATGAGCAGTTCTTC. This chain joins TRBV11-2 and TRBJ2-1; 8 bases fit TRBD1. Unmatched junction bases numbered 3, after V lost 5 bases and J lost 0 bases. Germline CDR1 reads SGHAT; CDR2 reads FQNNGV. The CDR3 length is 15 residues.

The chain combines TRBV4-1 with TRBJ1-6; 12 bases line up with TRBD1. The length of the CDR3 is 18 residues. V gave up 0 bases and J gave up 5 bases; unmatched junction bases: 5. Germline CDR1 MGHRA, CDR2 YSYEKL. CDR3 DNA: TGCGCCAGCAGCCAAGATTGGGGACAGGGGGCGGATAATTCACCCCTCCACTTT. Protein product: CASSQDWGQGADNSPLHF.

The chain joins TRBV7-9 to TRBJ1-3; D is undetermined. This CDR3 comprises 18 residues. The V end lost 2 bases, the J end lost 2 bases, and 19 bases lay between the germline ends. The germline V gene encodes CDR1 SEHNR and CDR2 FQNEAQ (reference sequence). CDR3 sequence (DNA): TGTGCCAGCAGCTTAATAGGAGGGTACCGGGCAGCTGGAAACACCATATATTTT. Its protein is CASSLIGGYRAAGNTIYF.

The J gene is TRBJ2-7, the V gene TRBV4-1; no clear D gene. This CDR3 is 14 amino acids long. Trimming took 1 base from V and 2 from J, leaving 9 bases between them. CDR1 is MGHRA, CDR2 YSYEKL, per germline. The CDR3 nucleotides are TGCGCCAGCAGCCAAGGGGCAGCACCCTACGAGCAGTACTTC. Amino acid sequence: CASSQGAAPYEQYF.

This clone occurred a few times. The V gene is TRBV30, the J gene TRBJ2-7, with D unclear. Germline CDR1 and CDR2: GTSNPN and SVGIG (reference sequence). The CDR3 sequence is 17 residues long. V gave up 0 bases and J gave up 1 base, with 19 bases separating them. For the CDR3, the DNA is TGTGCCTGGAGTGTAAGACTCGGGTATCTCGGATCCTACGAGCAGTACTTC. This gives the protein CAWSVRLGYLGSYEQYF. Complete variable domain (other parts from reference TRBV30 and TRBJ2-7): SQTIHQWPATLVQPVGSPLSLECTVEGTSNPNLYWYRQAAGRGLQLLFYSVGIGQISSEVPQNLSASRPQDRQFILSSKKLLLSDSGFYLCAWSVRLGYLGSYEQYFGPGTRLTVT.

This sequence joins TRBV12-5 and TRBJ2-4, with D possibly TRBD2 on 6 matching bases. Trimming shortened V by 2 bases and J by 0 bases, and 20 bases separated the two germline ends. The length of the CDR3 is 19 residues. In germline, CDR1 is LGHNT, CDR2 FRNRAP. CDR3 amino acids: CASGLYGTLTRLAKNIQYF. CDR3 nucleotides: TGTGCTAGTGGTTTGTACGGGACTCTGACCCGTTTAGCCAAAAACATTCAGTACTTC.

This clone was found a few times. The chain joins TRBV29-1 to TRBJ1-2; maybe TRBD1 (6 bases). This CDR3 region has 14 residues. Trimming cost V 2 bases and J 2 bases, with 12 bases left between them. Germline CDR1 SQVTM, CDR2 ANQGSEA. CDR3: CSVESGQGNYGYTF. CDR3 DNA sequence: TGCAGCGTTGAATCGGGGCAGGGGAACTATGGCTACACCTTC.

CDR3 sequence: CASSQGAGRYEQYF. The CDR3 coding sequence is TGTGCCAGCAGCCAAGGGGCAGGCCGCTACGAGCAGTACTTC. The chain links TRBV3-1 (or the pseudogene TRBV3-2) to TRBJ2-7; D uncertain. The germline V gene encodes CDR1 LGHDT and CDR2 YNNKEL (reference sequence). This CDR3 comprises 14 residues. The V gene lost 1 base and the J gene lost 3 bases, with 10 bases spanning the gap.

The chain links TRBV9 to TRBJ2-7, with D perhaps matching TRBD1 (5 bases). This CDR3 has 14 residues. The germline CDR1 and CDR2 sequences are SGDLS and YYNGEE. Trimming took off 1 base at V and 5 bases at J, with 13 bases between the two ends. CDR3 sequence reads: CASSVTGNSDEQYF. In nucleotides, the CDR3 is TGTGCCAGCAGCGTAACAGGCAACTCTGACGAGCAGTACTTC.

This clone was found once. This sequence joins TRBV28 and TRBJ2-7, with D uncertain. The CDR3 contains 15 residues. The germline V and J ends were trimmed by 5 bases and 5 bases, with 19 bases remaining between them. Germline V CDR1 and CDR2: MDHEN, SYDVKM. CDR3 loop: CASSPPTLWVNEQYF. As DNA, the CDR3 is TGTGCCAGCAGTCCACCGACTTTGTGGGTCAACGAGCAGTACTTC.

The gene calls are TRBV7-2 and TRBJ1-5; 8 nucleotides align to TRBD1. This CDR3 is 15 amino acids long. The germline gives CDR1 SGHTA, CDR2 FQGNSA. V lost 1 base, J lost 6 bases, and 5 bases stayed unmatched. The CDR3 here is CASSLDGQGFQPQHF. DNA of the CDR3: TGTGCCAGCAGCTTAGACGGACAGGGTTTTCAGCCCCAGCATTTT.

This chain uses TRBV11-3 with TRBJ1-4; 9 bases map to TRBD1. Germline V gene sequence: CDR1 SGHNT, CDR2 YENEEA. V lost 5 bases to trimming and J lost 8 bases; unmatched junction nucleotides: 6. The CDR3 runs 14 residues. The DNA of the CDR3 is TGTGCCAGCAGCCTCCGGGACAGGGACGAAAAACTGTTTTTT. Its protein is CASSLRDRDEKLFF. Together with reference TRBV11-3 and TRBJ1-4, the CDR3 gives the full variable domain: EAGVVQSPRYKIIEKKQPVAFWCNPISGHNTLYWYLQNLGQGPELLIRYENEEAVDDSQLPKDRFSAERLKGVDSTLKIQPAELGDSAVYLCASSLRDRDEKLFFGSGTQLSVL.

The genes are TRBV24-1 and TRBJ2-5, with 8 bases fitting TRBD1. Germline V lookup: CDR1 KGHDR, CDR2 SFDVKD. The CDR3 extends over 16 amino acids. Germline trimming cut 4 bases from V and 5 bases from J; bases unmatched to any gene: 11. The chain's CDR3 is CATSDGGQEDLETQYF. CDR3 nucleotide sequence: TGTGCCACCAGTGACGGGGGACAGGAGGACCTTGAGACCCAGTACTTC.

The V gene is TRBV19, the J gene TRBJ1-2; D gene unclear. The germline V gene encodes CDR1 LNHDA and CDR2 SQIVND (reference sequence). V was shortened by 3 bases and J by 8 bases, with 13 bases between the two germline ends. The CDR3 is 13 amino acids. CDR3 sequence (DNA): TGTGCCAGTAGTATCTCCGGTCCAACCGGCTACACCTTC. Protein sequence: CASSISGPTGYTF.

The V and J genes are TRBV5-6 and TRBJ1-4; D gene uncertain. Trimming took 4 bases from V and 6 from J, leaving 16 bases between them. Germline V gives CDR1 SGHDT, CDR2 YYEEEE. This CDR3 region has 15 residues. CDR3 amino acids: CASSEWNRRDEKLFF. The CDR3 bases are TGTGCCAGCAGCGAATGGAATCGGAGGGATGAAAAACTGTTTTTT.

J is TRBJ1-1 and V is TRBV19; D is perhaps TRBD1 (6 bases). This CDR3 region has 13 residues. The germline V gene has CDR1 LNHDA and CDR2 SQIVND (reference sequence). The V and J ends lost 3 bases and 1 base respectively, with 6 bases between them. CDR3 loop: CASSMGQNTEAFF. The CDR3 region has the DNA TGTGCCAGTAGTATGGGACAGAACACTGAAGCTTTCTTT.

The genes are TRBV5-1 and TRBJ2-1; 9 nucleotides align to TRBD1. Per the germline V gene, CDR1 is SGHRS and CDR2 is YFSETQ. The CDR3 covers 15 residues. V lost 6 bases and J lost 12; bases outside the gene matches: 16. The CDR3 spells CASTKTPGQGQGQFF. The CDR3 DNA is TGCGCCAGCACCAAAACACCGGGACAGGGCCAAGGGCAGTTCTTC.

This clone has just a few counts. The genes are TRBV7-2 and TRBJ1-4, with 7 positions matching TRBD1. Looked up from germline, CDR1 is SGHTA and CDR2 is FQGNSA. Germline trimming cut 1 base from V and 0 bases from J; bases unmatched to any gene: 5. This CDR3 region has 17 residues. CDR3 protein: CASSLDPGGATNEKLFF. The CDR3, as DNA: TGTGCCAGCAGCTTAGATCCAGGGGGTGCAACTAATGAAAAACTGTTTTTT.

The chain combines TRBV10-3 with TRBJ2-5; 8 nucleotides agree with TRBD1. The length of the CDR3 is 14 residues. Germline values: CDR1 ENHRY, CDR2 SYGVKD. After removal of 6 bases from V and 4 bases from J, the junction contained 7 bases not matched to a gene. In DNA, the CDR3 is TGTGCCATCAGCCTCGGACAGGGACGAGAGACCCAGTACTTC. Translated, it gives CAISLGQGRETQYF.

This clone was counted a single time. The chain is built from TRBV5-1 and TRBJ2-7; D possibly corresponds to TRBD2 (5 bases). This CDR3 comprises 14 residues. CDR1 is SGHRS and CDR2 is YFSETQ in the germline V gene. Trimming pared 4 bases from V and 2 bases from J, leaving 13 bases between. Here the CDR3 DNA reads TGCGCCAGCAGCCCTTACGGGGAAACCTACGAGCAGTACTTC. It specifies CASSPYGETYEQYF.

This rearrangement joins TRBV5-5 to TRBJ2-7; 10 bases align to TRBD1. The CDR3 is 16 residues long. The ends lost 4 bases at V and 3 bases at J; junction bases unmatched: 10. The germline V gene encodes CDR1 SGHKS and CDR2 YYEKEE (reference sequence). CDR3 in DNA: TGTGCCAGCAGCCCCCGCCGGGACAGGGGTTTCTACGAGCAGTACTTC. As protein: CASSPRRDRGFYEQYF.

This clone was seen only a few times. J is TRBJ1-4 and V is TRBV3-1 (or the pseudogene TRBV3-2), with D possibly TRBD1 on 5 matching bases. The CDR3 is 14 residues long. Germline assignment: CDR1 LGHDT and CDR2 YNNKEL (reference sequence). V shed 1 base and J shed 6 bases, with 9 bases lying between them. CDR3 sequence reads: CASSQGTNDEKLFF. The CDR3 region has the DNA TGTGCCAGCAGCCAAGGGACAAACGATGAAAAACTGTTTTTT.

This chain uses TRBV30 with TRBJ2-2; 9 nucleotides match TRBD2. V gave up 3 bases and J gave up 7 bases; unmatched junction bases: 6. The CDR3 has 14 residues. Germline-derived CDR1 and CDR2 are GTSNPN and SVGIG (reference sequence). The CDR3 is CAWSGTSSGGELFF. In nucleotides, the CDR3 is TGTGCCTGGAGCGGGACTAGCTCCGGCGGGGAGCTGTTTTTT.

V gene TRBV5-4 combines with J gene TRBJ1-1; D is ambiguous. Trimming pared 3 bases from V and 3 bases from J, leaving 12 bases between. CDR1 is SGHNT and CDR2 is YYREEE in the germline V gene (reference sequence). The CDR3 has 14 amino acids. CDR3 protein: CASSWTLADTEAFF. Written as DNA, the CDR3 is TGTGCCAGCAGCTGGACTTTGGCGGACACTGAAGCTTTCTTT.

The J gene is TRBJ1-2, the V gene TRBV27, with 9 bases that match TRBD1. Trimming at V came to 7 bases and at J to 8 bases, leaving 8 bases not matched to a gene. The CDR3 is 13 amino acids. Germline V CDR1 and CDR2: MNHEY, SMNVEV (reference sequence). The CDR3 DNA is TGTGCCAGCACCATGACAGGGGGGGGAGGCTACACCTTC. Its protein product is CASTMTGGGGYTF.